The rows below give T cell receptor beta chains drawn from one sample of a study of T cells in Graves' hyperthyroidism and ophthalmopathy. TCRdb passed the multiplex PCR reads through MiXCR, listing each CDR3 protein once. In the table there are approximately 510,000 distinct CDR3 sequences, 20% to 25% of which are singletons. Material: blood. Every receptor here comes from a man between 18 and 35 years old with Graves' hyperthyroidism. CDR3s include the opening cysteine and the closing phenylalanine or tryptophan. The D gene is left open where the match is weak. Clone size, where shown, is once, few, many, or a class for clones that have expanded.

>many|TRBJ2-7|TRBV12-3/TRBV12-4|NA
TGTGCCAGCAGTATACAGCCTTTCTACGAGCAGTACTTC
CASSIQPFYEQYF
>NA|TRBJ1-3|TRBV4-1|NA
TGCGCCAGCAGCCAAGATGGGGTAAAGCGGAACACTATATATTTT
CASSQDGVKRNTIYF
>many|TRBJ2-5|TRBV4-1|TRBD2
TGCGCCAGCAGCCACGGAGCGGGGGGTGGGGAGACCCAGTACTTC
CASSHGAGGGETQYF
>NA|TRBJ1-2|TRBV11-2|TRBD1
TGTGCCAGCAGCCAACTTCGACAGGGTTCCGGCGGGGGCCACACCTTC
CASSQLRQGSGGGHTF
>NA|TRBJ1-2|TRBV20-1|NA
TGCAGTGCTAGAATGGTCAGGGAAGCGGCAAGCTATGGCTACACCTTC
CSARMVREAASYGYTF
>NA|TRBJ2-4|TRBV7-8|TRBD1
TGTGCCAGCAGCGGCAGGGGGCTAGGCAAAAACATTCAGTACTTC
CASSGRGLGKNIQYF
>many|TRBJ2-7|TRBV28|NA
TGTGCCAGCAGCTCCGGGACGCTGGACTCCTACGAGCAGTACTTC
CASSSGTLDSYEQYF
>few|TRBJ1-1|TRBV5-1|NA
TGCGCCAGCAGTCGTCTGGGGTGGGAAGCTGAAGCTTTCTTT
CASSRLGWEAEAFF
>few|TRBJ1-5|TRBV12-3/TRBV12-4|NA
TGTGCCAGCAGTTTTAGAACAGGTTCGGATCGGAGCAATCAGCCCCAGCATTTT
CASSFRTGSDRSNQPQHF
>NA|TRBJ1-1|TRBV6-5|NA
TGTGCCAGCAGTTACTCTTCGCAGACGAACACTGAAGCTTTCTTT
CASSYSSQTNTEAFF
>many|TRBJ2-7|TRBV12-3/TRBV12-4|NA
TGTGCCAGCAGTTATGGCCCCGAGGCGTTCGAGCAGTACTTC
CASSYGPEAFEQYF
>many|TRBJ1-2|TRBV7-9|TRBD1
TGTGCCAGCAGCCCCCTCACAGGGGTGGGCTATGGCTACACCTTC
CASSPLTGVGYGYTF
>many|TRBJ2-7|TRBV4-1|TRBD1
TGCGCCAGCAGCCAAGATATGGGACAGGGCTCCTACGAGCAGTACTTC
CASSQDMGQGSYEQYF
>NA|TRBJ1-1|TRBV9|NA
TGTGCCAGCAGCCCCGGACAAGCTGAAGCTTTCTTT
CASSPGQAEAFF
>many|TRBJ2-7|TRBV20-1|TRBD1
TGCAGTGCCGAGACAGGGAGCTCCTACGAGCAGTACTTC
CSAETGSSYEQYF
>many|TRBJ2-7|TRBV12-3/TRBV12-4|NA
TGTGCCAGCAGTTCCGGGACGCAGAGCTCCTACGAGCAGTACTTC
CASSSGTQSSYEQYF
>many|TRBJ2-7|TRBV5-1|NA
TGCGCCAGCAGCCCTCTCCCAGGGAGTCGCCCCGAGCAGTACTTC
CASSPLPGSRPEQYF
>NA|TRBJ1-5|TRBV12-3/TRBV12-4|NA
TGTGCCAGCAGTTTTGGGTTGCCAGGGGATCAGCCCCAGCATTTT
CASSFGLPGDQPQHF
>NA|TRBJ2-3|TRBV9|NA
TGTGCCAGCAGCGCCTTCGCAGATACGCAGTATTTT
CASSAFADTQYF
>NA|TRBJ2-6|TRBV6-2/TRBV6-3|NA
TGTGCCAGCAGGGGCCAGGGAACTGGGGCCAACGTCCTGACTTTC
CASRGQGTGANVLTF
>many|TRBJ1-1|TRBV30|NA
TGTGCCTGGAGTGTACTCGTGAACACTGAAGCTTTCTTT
CAWSVLVNTEAFF
>NA|TRBJ1-3|TRBV27|NA
TGTGCCAGCAGGCCTGTATCTCACTCTGGAAACACCATATATTTT
CASRPVSHSGNTIYF
>few|TRBJ2-7|TRBV6-2/TRBV6-3|NA
TGTGCCAGCAGTTCGGGGGACTGGGCTTCCTACGAGCAGTACTTC
CASSSGDWASYEQYF
>few|TRBJ2-7|TRBV9|NA
TGTGCCAGCAGCGTTGGCCCCGAGGGCTACGAGCAGTACTTC
CASSVGPEGYEQYF
>few|TRBJ2-2|TRBV28|NA
TGTGCCAGCAGTTTATTAGAGAGGGTGGCCGGGGAGCTGTTTTTT
CASSLLERVAGELFF
>many|TRBJ1-2|TRBV20-1|NA
TGCAGTGCTACGACGGCGGCTAACTATGGCTACACCTTC
CSATTAANYGYTF
>many|TRBJ1-5|TRBV28|NA
TGTGCCAGCAGTTTGGGGGGCCTGGGGGGCAATCAGCCCCAGCATTTT
CASSLGGLGGNQPQHF
>few|TRBJ1-2|TRBV3-1|NA
TGTGCCAGCAGCCAAGTACAGGGCTATGGCTACACCTTC
CASSQVQGYGYTF
>NA|TRBJ1-5|TRBV20-1|NA
TGCAGTGCTAACCGGGACGGTCAGGGTCAGCCCCAGCATTTT
CSANRDGQGQPQHF
>once|TRBJ1-1|TRBV4-2|NA
TGTGCCAGCAGCCAAGTAGGCGGTATGAACACTGAAGCTTTCTTT
CASSQVGGMNTEAFF
>NA|TRBJ1-2|TRBV19|NA
TGTGCCAGTACTTGGACAGTTGGGATCTATGGCTACACCTTC
CASTWTVGIYGYTF
>many|TRBJ1-5|TRBV28|NA
TGTGCCAGCAGTTCCCCAGGGTATCAGCCCCAGCATTTT
CASSSPGYQPQHF
>many|TRBJ1-2|TRBV7-9|NA
TGTGCCAGCAGATTGTCCGGGCATGGCTACACCTTC
CASRLSGHGYTF